These 13 T cell receptor beta chains share one sample of origin, sequenced in a study of PD-1 blockade in classical Hodgkin lymphoma. The repertoire was sequenced with immunoSEQ multiplex PCR; TCRdb's copy has only in-frame clones and lacks some. This table has about 28,000 clones, 70% to 85% appearing once. The time point: cycle 4 day 1 (C4D1), after five to seven weeks of nivolumab. Every patient relapsed after autologous stem cell transplantation, and brentuximab vedotin exposure varied. Negative selection with magnetic separation was used to purify CD4+ T cells from thawed PBMCs. The sequences come from CD4+ T cells from blood, collected before the fourth cycle of nivolumab. These receptors were taken from a human donor with classical Hodgkin lymphoma.

This rearrangement joins TRBV7-3 to TRBJ2-2, with D possibly being TRBD1 or TRBD2 (5 bases each). This CDR3 has 15 amino acids. V lost 5 bases to trimming and J lost 3 bases, with 13 bases between them. Germline V CDR1 and CDR2: SGHTA, FQGTGA. The CDR3 reads CASSDGTSDTGELFF. The CDR3 DNA reads as TGTGCCAGCAGCGACGGGACGTCGGACACCGGGGAGCTGTTTTTT.

The rearrangement links TRBV6-6 to TRBJ1-5; D might be TRBD1 (6 bases). Germline CDR1 and CDR2: MNHNY and SVGAGI (reference sequence). Trimming cost V 8 bases and J 3 bases, with 17 bases left between them. The CDR3 consists of 15 residues. In DNA form, the CDR3 reads TGTGCCAGCGGACTCCGGGACACCTTCAATCAGCCCCAGCATTTT. Residues: CASGLRDTFNQPQHF.

The V and J genes are TRBV9 and TRBJ2-2; D gene uncertain. Germline V gene sequence: CDR1 SGDLS, CDR2 YYNGEE. The length of the CDR3 is 15 residues. V was trimmed by 0 bases and J by 5 bases, leaving 11 bases between them. The CDR3 DNA reads TGTGCCAGCAGCGTAGATGTATTGAGGACCGGGGAGCTGTTTTTT. Its protein product is CASSVDVLRTGELFF. Complete variable domain (other parts from reference TRBV9 and TRBJ2-2): DSGVTQTPKHLITATGQRVTLRCSPRSGDLSVYWYQQSLDQGLQFLIQYYNGEERAKGNILERFSAQQFPDLHSELNLSSLELGDSALYFCASSVDVLRTGELFFGEGSRLTVL.

This clone occurred once. The genes are TRBV7-9 and TRBJ2-7; D possibly matches TRBD1 or TRBD2 (5 bases each). This CDR3 spans 12 amino acids. Germline V gene data show CDR1 as SEHNR and CDR2 as FQNEAQ (reference sequence). V shed 8 bases and J shed 6 bases, with 14 bases lying between them. The CDR3 is CASGRQIGEQYF. Here the CDR3 DNA reads TGTGCCAGCGGGAGACAGATAGGCGAGCAGTACTTC.

The chain links TRBV18 to TRBJ1-6; TRBD1 agrees at 11 bases. V dropped 3 bases and J dropped 2; count of bases not matched to a gene: 3. The CDR3 has 17 residues. The germline V gene has CDR1 KGHSH and CDR2 LQKENI. Here the CDR3 reads CASSPRTGGPYNSPLHF. In nucleotides, the CDR3 is TGTGCCAGCTCACCCCGGACAGGGGGCCCCTATAATTCACCCCTCCACTTT.

J is TRBJ1-1 and V is TRBV30; 7 bases match TRBD1. Germline values: CDR1 GTSNPN, CDR2 SVGIG (reference sequence). The CDR3 length is 16 residues. V dropped 0 bases and J dropped 0; count of bases not matched to a gene: 7. CDR3 nucleotide sequence: TGTGCCTGGAGTGTATGGAGGGGGCGGGTGAACACTGAAGCTTTCTTT. Its protein product is CAWSVWRGRVNTEAFF.

This clone was seen just once. The rearrangement uses TRBV4-3 and TRBJ2-7, with D possibly TRBD2 on 5 matching bases. There are 17 residues in the CDR3. V gave up 1 base and J gave up 0 bases, with 16 bases separating them. In germline, CDR1 is LGHNA, CDR2 YSLEER. As DNA, the CDR3 is TGCGCCAGCAGCCAAGTGGAGGAAACAGCAAACTCCTACGAGCAGTACTTC. Translating gives CASSQVEETANSYEQYF.

This rearrangement joins TRBV19 to TRBJ2-3, with unresolved D. The V end was cut by 5 bases, the J end by 1 base, with 10 bases between. In germline, CDR1 is LNHDA, CDR2 SQIVND (reference sequence). This CDR3 has 14 amino acids. The CDR3 loop is CASSLGRGTDTQYF. The CDR3 DNA is TGTGCCAGTAGTCTGGGAAGGGGCACAGATACGCAGTATTTT. Drawing the rest from reference TRBV19 and TRBJ2-3, the complete variable domain is DGGITQSPKYLFRKEGQNVTLSCEQNLNHDAMYWYRQDPGQGLRLIYYSQIVNDFQKGDIAEGYSVSREKKESFPLTVTSAQKNPTAFYLCASSLGRGTDTQYFGPGTRLTVL.

This chain links TRBV19 with TRBJ1-2, with 7 bases that match TRBD1. V lost 3 bases and J lost 7; bases outside the gene matches: 5. Germline V gene data show CDR1 as LNHDA and CDR2 as SQIVND (reference sequence). The CDR3 length is 13 residues. The CDR3 DNA sequence: TGTGCCAGTAGTATCGCACAGGGGCTTGGCTACACCTTC. Translated, it gives CASSIAQGLGYTF.

The chain has TRBV6-1 and TRBJ1-3, with D uncertain. CDR1 and CDR2 from the germline V gene are MNHNS and SASEGT. This CDR3 comprises 15 residues. V shed 1 base and J shed 0 bases, with 7 bases lying between them. CDR3 sequence reads: CASSEVGPSGNTIYF. The CDR3 DNA reads TGTGCCAGCAGTGAAGTAGGTCCCTCTGGAAACACCATATATTTT.

This clone was found a few times. The chain carries TRBV5-4 and TRBJ1-4, with TRBD1 as a possible D gene (6 bases). Trimming left V 0 bases short and J 5 bases short, with 8 bases between. The germline gives CDR1 SGHNT, CDR2 YYREEE (reference sequence). This CDR3 is 14 amino acids long. In nucleotides, the CDR3 is TGTGCCAGCAGCTTGGCGCAGGGGAATGAAAAACTGTTTTTT. Protein sequence: CASSLAQGNEKLFF.

The genes are TRBV7-2 and TRBJ2-3, with D tentatively TRBD2 (6 bases). CDR3 length equals 14 residues. Germline lookup yields CDR1 SGHTA and CDR2 FQGNSA. Deletions cut 3 bases from V and 2 bases from J, with 9 bases between. CDR3 nucleotide sequence: TGTGCCAGCAGCTTTTCGGGAGTCACAGATACGCAGTATTTT. Translated: CASSFSGVTDTQYF.

The rearrangement joins TRBV6-5 to TRBJ2-7, with D perhaps TRBD2 (7 bases). The CDR3 is 15 residues long. Germline V gene sequence: CDR1 MNHEY, CDR2 SVGAGI. The V and J ends lost 2 bases and 2 bases respectively, with 13 bases between them. DNA for the CDR3: TGTGCCAGCAGTTACGAAGGGGGGGGCACCTACGAGCAGTACTTC. This codes for CASSYEGGGTYEQYF.